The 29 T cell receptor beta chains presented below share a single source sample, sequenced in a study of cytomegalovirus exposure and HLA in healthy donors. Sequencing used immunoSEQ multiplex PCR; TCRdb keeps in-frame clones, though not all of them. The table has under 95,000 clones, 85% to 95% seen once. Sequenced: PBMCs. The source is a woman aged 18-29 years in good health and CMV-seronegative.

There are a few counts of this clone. The DNA of the CDR3 is TGTGCCACCAGCAGAGAATTCGGGACAAGTGAAGCTTTCTTT. This gives the protein CATSREFGTSEAFF. The rearrangement links TRBV15 to TRBJ1-1; D is possibly TRBD1 (6 bases). Trimming cost V 0 bases and J 7 bases, with 12 bases left between them. CDR1 is LNHNV, CDR2 YYDKDF, per germline (reference sequence). The CDR3 consists of 14 residues.

CDR3 nucleotides: TGTGCCAGCAGCCACCTATCTCGGGACTACGAGCAGTACTTC. Translating it yields CASSHLSRDYEQYF. The rearrangement joins TRBV14 to TRBJ2-7, with D possibly being TRBD2 (5 bases). V lost 3 bases to trimming and J lost 3 bases, with 12 bases between them. Per germline, CDR1 SGHDN and CDR2 FVKESK. There are 14 residues in the CDR3.

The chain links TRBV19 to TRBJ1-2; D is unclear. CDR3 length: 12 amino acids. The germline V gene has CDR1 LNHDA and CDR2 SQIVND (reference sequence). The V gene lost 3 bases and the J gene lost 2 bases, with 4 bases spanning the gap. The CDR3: CASSIMNYGYTF. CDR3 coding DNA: TGTGCCAGTAGTATTATGAACTATGGCTACACCTTC.

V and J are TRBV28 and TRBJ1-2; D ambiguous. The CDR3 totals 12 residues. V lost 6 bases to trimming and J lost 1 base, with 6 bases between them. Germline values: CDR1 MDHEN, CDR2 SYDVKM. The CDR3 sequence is CASRQSNYGYTF. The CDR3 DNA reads TGTGCCAGCAGACAGAGTAACTATGGCTACACCTTC.

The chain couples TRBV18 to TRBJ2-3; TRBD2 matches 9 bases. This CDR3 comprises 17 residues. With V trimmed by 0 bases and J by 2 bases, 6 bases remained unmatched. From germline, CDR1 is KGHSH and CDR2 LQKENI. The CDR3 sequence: CASSPPKLAGNTDTQYF. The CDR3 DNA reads TGTGCCAGCTCACCACCGAAGCTAGCGGGGAACACAGATACGCAGTATTTT.

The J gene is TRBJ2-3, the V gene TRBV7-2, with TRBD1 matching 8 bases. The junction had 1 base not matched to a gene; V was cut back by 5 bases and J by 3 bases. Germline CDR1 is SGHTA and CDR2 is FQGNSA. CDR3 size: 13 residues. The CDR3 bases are TGTGCCAGCAGCGGACAGGGTACAGATACGCAGTATTTT. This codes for CASSGQGTDTQYF. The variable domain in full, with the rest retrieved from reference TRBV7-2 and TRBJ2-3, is GAGVSQSPSNKVTEKGKDVELRCDPISGHTALYWYRQSLGQGLEFLIYFQGNSAPDKSGLPSDRFSAERTGGSVSTLTIQRTQQEDSAVYLCASSGQGTDTQYFGPGTRLTVL.

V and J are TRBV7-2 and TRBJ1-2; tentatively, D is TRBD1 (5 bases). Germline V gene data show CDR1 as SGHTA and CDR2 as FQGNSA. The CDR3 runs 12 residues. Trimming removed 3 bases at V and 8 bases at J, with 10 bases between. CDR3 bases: TGTGCCAGCAGCTTTGCAGGGTCCGGCTACACCTTC. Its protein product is CASSFAGSGYTF.

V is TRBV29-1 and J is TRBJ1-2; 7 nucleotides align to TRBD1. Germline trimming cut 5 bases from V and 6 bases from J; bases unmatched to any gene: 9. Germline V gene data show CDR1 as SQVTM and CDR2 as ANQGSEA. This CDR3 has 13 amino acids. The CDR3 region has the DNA TGCAGCGTTCCGGACAGGCTTGGGAATGGCTACACCTTC. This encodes CSVPDRLGNGYTF. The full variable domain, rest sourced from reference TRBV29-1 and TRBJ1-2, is SAVISQKPSRDICQRGTSLTIQCQVDSQVTMMFWYRQQPGQSLTLIATANQGSEATYESGFVIDKFPISRPNLTFSTLTVSNMSPEDSSIYLCSVPDRLGNGYTFGSGTRLTVV.

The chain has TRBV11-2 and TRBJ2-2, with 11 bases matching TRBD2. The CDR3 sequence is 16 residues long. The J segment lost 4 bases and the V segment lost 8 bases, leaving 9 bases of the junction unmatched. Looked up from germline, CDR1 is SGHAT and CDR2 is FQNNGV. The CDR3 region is CASGNSGGASTGELFF. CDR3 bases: TGTGCCAGCGGAAATAGCGGGGGGGCCAGCACCGGGGAGCTGTTTTTT.

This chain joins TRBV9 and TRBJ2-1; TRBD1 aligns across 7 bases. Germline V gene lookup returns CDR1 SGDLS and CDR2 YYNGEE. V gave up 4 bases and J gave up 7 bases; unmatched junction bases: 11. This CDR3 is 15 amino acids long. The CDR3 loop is CASSTNPGQINEQFF. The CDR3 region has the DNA TGTGCCAGCAGCACAAATCCGGGACAGATAAATGAGCAGTTCTTC.

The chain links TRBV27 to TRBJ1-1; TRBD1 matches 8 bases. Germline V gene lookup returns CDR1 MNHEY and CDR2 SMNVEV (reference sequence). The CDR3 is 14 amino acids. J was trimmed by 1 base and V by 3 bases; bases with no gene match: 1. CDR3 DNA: TGTGCCAGCAGTTTTGGGACAGGGAACACTGAAGCTTTCTTT. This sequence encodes CASSFGTGNTEAFF.

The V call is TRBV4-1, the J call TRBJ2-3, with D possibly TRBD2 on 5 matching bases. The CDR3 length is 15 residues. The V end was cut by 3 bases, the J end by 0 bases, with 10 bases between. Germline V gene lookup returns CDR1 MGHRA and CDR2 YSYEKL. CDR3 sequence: CASSHLTGSTDTQYF. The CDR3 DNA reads TGCGCCAGCAGCCATCTGACGGGAAGCACAGATACGCAGTATTTT.

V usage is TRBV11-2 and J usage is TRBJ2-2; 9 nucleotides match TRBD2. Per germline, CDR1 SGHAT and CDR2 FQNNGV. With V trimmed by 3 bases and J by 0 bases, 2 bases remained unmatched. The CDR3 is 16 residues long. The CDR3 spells CASSLLAGSNTGELFF. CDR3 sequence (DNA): TGTGCCAGCAGCTTGCTAGCGGGATCGAACACCGGGGAGCTGTTTTTT.

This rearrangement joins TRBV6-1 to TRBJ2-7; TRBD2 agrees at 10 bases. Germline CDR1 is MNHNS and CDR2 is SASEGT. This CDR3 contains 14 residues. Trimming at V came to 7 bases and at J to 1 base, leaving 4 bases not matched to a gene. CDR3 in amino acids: CASNPGLASYEQYF. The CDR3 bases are TGTGCCAGCAACCCGGGACTAGCGTCCTACGAGCAGTACTTC.

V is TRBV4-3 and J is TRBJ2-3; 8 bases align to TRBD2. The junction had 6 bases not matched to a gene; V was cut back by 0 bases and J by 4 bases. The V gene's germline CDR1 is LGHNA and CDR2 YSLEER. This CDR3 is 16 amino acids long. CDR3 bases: TGCGCCAGCAGCCAAGATCAGCGGGGGCTAGCAGATACGCAGTATTTT. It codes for CASSQDQRGLADTQYF.

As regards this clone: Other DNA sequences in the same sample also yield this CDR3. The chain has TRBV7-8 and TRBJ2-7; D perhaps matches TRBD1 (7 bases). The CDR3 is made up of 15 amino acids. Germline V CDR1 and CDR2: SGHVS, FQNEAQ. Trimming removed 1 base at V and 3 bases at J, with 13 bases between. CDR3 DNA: TGTGCCAGCAGCTTAGGTCCAGGGGGACTCTACGAGCAGTACTTC. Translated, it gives CASSLGPGGLYEQYF.

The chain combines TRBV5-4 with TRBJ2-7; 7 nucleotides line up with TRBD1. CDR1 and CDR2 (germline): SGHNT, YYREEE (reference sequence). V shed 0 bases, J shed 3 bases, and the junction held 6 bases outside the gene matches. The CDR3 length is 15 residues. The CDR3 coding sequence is TGTGCCAGCAGCTTGGCGAGGACAGGCAACTACGAGCAGTACTTC. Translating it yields CASSLARTGNYEQYF. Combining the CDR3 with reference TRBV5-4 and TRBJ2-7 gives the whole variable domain ETGVTQSPTHLIKTRGQQVTLRCSSQSGHNTVSWYQQALGQGPQFIFQYYREEENGRGNFPPRFSGLQFPNYSSELNVNALELDDSALYLCASSLARTGNYEQYFGPGTRLTVT.

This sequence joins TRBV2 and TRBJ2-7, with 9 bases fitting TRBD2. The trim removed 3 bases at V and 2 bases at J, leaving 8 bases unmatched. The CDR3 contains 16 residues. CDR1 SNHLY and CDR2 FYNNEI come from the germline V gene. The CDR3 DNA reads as TGTGCCAGCAGTGATTTTTCTAGCGGGACCCCCTACGAGCAGTACTTC. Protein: CASSDFSSGTPYEQYF.

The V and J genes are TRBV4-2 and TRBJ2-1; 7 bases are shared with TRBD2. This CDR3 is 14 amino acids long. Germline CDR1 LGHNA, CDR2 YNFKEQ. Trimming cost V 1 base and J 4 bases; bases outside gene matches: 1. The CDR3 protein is CASSQGREYNEQFF. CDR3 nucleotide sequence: TGTGCCAGCAGCCAAGGGCGGGAGTACAATGAGCAGTTCTTC.

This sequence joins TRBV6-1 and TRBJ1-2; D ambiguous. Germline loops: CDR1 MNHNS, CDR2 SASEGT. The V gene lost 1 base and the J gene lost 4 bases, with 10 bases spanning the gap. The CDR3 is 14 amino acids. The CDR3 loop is CASSEVEQFYGYTF. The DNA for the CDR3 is TGTGCCAGCAGTGAAGTTGAACAGTTCTATGGCTACACCTTC.

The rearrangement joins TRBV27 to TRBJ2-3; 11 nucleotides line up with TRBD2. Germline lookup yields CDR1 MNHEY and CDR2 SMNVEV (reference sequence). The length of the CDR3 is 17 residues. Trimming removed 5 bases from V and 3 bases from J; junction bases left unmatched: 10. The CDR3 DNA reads TGTGCCAGCAGTCCCCATAGCGGGGGGGTCCCTACAGATACGCAGTATTTT. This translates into CASSPHSGGVPTDTQYF.

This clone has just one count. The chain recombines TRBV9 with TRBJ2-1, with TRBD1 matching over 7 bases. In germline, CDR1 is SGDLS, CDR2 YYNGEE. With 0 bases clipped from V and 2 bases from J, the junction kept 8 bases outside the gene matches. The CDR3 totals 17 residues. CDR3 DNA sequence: TGTGCCAGCAGCGTAGTGGGACAGAGTTTTACCTACAATGAGCAGTTCTTC. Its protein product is CASSVVGQSFTYNEQFF.

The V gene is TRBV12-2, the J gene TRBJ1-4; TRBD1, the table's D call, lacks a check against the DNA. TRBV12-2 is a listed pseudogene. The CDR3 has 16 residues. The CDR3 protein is CASRLEGQGDNEKLFF. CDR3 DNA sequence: TGTGCAAGTCGCTTAGAGGGACAGGGAGATAATGAAAAACTGTTTTTT.

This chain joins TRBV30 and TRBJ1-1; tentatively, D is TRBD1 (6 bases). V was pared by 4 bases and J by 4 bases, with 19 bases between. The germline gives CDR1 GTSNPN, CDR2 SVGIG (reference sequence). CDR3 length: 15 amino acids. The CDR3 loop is CAWIEGAGESTEAFF. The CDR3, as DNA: TGTGCCTGGATTGAAGGGGCAGGGGAGAGCACTGAAGCTTTCTTT.

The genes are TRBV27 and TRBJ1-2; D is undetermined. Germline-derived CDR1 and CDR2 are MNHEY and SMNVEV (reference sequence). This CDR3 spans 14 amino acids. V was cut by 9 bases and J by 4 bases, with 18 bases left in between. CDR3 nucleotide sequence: TGTGCCAGGCCCTCTAGAGGCAGACTCTATGGCTACACCTTC. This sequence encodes CARPSRGRLYGYTF.

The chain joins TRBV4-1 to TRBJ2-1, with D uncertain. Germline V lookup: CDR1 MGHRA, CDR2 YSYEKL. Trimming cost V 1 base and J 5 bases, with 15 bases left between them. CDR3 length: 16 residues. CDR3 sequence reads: CASSQVPGIVHNEQFF. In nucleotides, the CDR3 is TGCGCCAGCAGCCAAGTCCCAGGCATTGTCCACAATGAGCAGTTCTTC.

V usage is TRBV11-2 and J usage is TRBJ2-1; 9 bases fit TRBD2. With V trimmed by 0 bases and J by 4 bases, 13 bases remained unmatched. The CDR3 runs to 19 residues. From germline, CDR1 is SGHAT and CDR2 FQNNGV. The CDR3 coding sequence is TGTGCCAGCAGCTTAGATCTACGCGGTAGGCTAGCGGGATACAATGAGCAGTTCTTC. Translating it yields CASSLDLRGRLAGYNEQFF.

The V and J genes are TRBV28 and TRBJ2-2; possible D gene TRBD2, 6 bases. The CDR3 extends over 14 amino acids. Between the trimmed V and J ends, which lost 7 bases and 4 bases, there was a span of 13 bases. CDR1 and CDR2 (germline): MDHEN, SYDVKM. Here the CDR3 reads CASKEGQVTGELFF. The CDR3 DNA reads TGTGCCAGCAAGGAGGGGCAGGTCACCGGGGAGCTGTTTTTT. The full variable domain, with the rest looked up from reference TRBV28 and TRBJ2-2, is DVKVTQSSRYLVKRTGEKVFLECVQDMDHENMFWYRQDPGLGLRLIYFSYDVKMKEKGDIPEGYSVSREKKERFSLILESASTNQTSMYLCASKEGQVTGELFFGEGSRLTVL.

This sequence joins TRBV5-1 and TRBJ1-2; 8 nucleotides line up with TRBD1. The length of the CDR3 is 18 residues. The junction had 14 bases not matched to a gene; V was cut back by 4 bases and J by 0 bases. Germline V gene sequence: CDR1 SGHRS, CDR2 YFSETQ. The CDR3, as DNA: TGCGCCAGCAGCCTTGTTTTACGGACAGGGCCGGCTAACTATGGCTACACCTTC. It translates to CASSLVLRTGPANYGYTF.